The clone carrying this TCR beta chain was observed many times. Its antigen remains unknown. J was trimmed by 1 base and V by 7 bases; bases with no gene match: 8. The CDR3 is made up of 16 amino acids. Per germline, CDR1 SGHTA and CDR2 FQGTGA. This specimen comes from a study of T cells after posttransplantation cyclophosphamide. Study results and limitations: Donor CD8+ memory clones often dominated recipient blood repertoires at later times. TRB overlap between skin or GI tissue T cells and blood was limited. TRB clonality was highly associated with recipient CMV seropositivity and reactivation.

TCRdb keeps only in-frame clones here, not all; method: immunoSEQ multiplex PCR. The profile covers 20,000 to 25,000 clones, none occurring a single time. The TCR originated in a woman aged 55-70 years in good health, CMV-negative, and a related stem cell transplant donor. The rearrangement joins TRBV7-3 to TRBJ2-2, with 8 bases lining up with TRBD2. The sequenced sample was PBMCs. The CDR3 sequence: CASTPQTSGNTGELFF. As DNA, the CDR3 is TGTGCCAGCACCCCCCAAACTAGCGGGAACACCGGGGAGCTGTTTTTT.